These T cell receptor beta chains were read from a single sample in a study of cytomegalovirus exposure and HLA in healthy donors. TCRdb's table, derived via immunoSEQ multiplex PCR, lists solely in-frame clones and lacks some. This sample carries about 140,000 clones, over 75% of them seen once, and the ten largest clones take over 2%. Sequencing used PBMCs. The receptors come from a man aged 45-60 years in good health and CMV-seronegative. Both conserved end residues are part of each CDR3. Each record gives: CDR3 DNA, CDR3 protein, CDR3 length, J gene, V gene, clone size, D gene. A D gene is named only where the DNA matches it firmly. Size is omitted from some rows. Given values are once, few, many or a class for expanded clones.

CDR3nt: TGTGCCAGCAGCCCAAGACAACGCCCGGAGACCCAGTACTTC; CDR3aa: CASSPRQRPETQYF; len: 14; j_gene: TRBJ2-5; v_gene: TRBV7-2; abundance: .; d_gene: .
CDR3nt: TGTGCCAGCGACAGACAGGGGGCGGTAAATGAGCAGTTCTTC; CDR3aa: CASDRQGAVNEQFF; len: 14; j_gene: TRBJ2-1; v_gene: TRBV6-6; abundance: .; d_gene: TRBD1
CDR3nt: TGTGCCAGCAGTGCGGACAGGGGGCTGGCCACCGGGGAGCTGTTTTTT; CDR3aa: CASSADRGLATGELFF; len: 16; j_gene: TRBJ2-2; v_gene: TRBV2; abundance: .; d_gene: TRBD1
CDR3nt: TGTGCCAGCAGTCTACAGGGGGCAGGGGACGAGCAGTACTTC; CDR3aa: CASSLQGAGDEQYF; len: 14; j_gene: TRBJ2-7; v_gene: TRBV11-3; abundance: once; d_gene: TRBD1
CDR3nt: TGTGCCTGGAGTAACACAGGTTATGGCTACACCTTC; CDR3aa: CAWSNTGYGYTF; len: 12; j_gene: TRBJ1-2; v_gene: TRBV30; abundance: .; d_gene: .
CDR3nt: TGTGCTAGTGGTTTGGGGACCCCGGGGGTCCAAGAGACCCAGTACTTC; CDR3aa: CASGLGTPGVQETQYF; len: 16; j_gene: TRBJ2-5; v_gene: TRBV12-5; abundance: .; d_gene: .
CDR3nt: TGTGCCAGCAGCTTACTAGACAGGGGAGATCAGCCCCAGCATTTT; CDR3aa: CASSLLDRGDQPQHF; len: 15; j_gene: TRBJ1-5; v_gene: TRBV5-6; abundance: .; d_gene: TRBD1
CDR3nt: TGTGCCAGCAGCTTGCCTAGGGCTAGCGGGATCCAAGAGACCCAGTACTTC; CDR3aa: CASSLPRASGIQETQYF; len: 17; j_gene: TRBJ2-5; v_gene: TRBV5-5; abundance: .; d_gene: TRBD2
CDR3nt: TGTGCCAGCAGTCTACAGGGGTGGAACACCGGGGAGCTGTTTTTT; CDR3aa: CASSLQGWNTGELFF; len: 15; j_gene: TRBJ2-2; v_gene: TRBV9; abundance: .; d_gene: TRBD1
CDR3nt: TGTGCCAGCAGTTTAGTGGGACAGACGAACCAAGAGACCCAGTACTTC; CDR3aa: CASSLVGQTNQETQYF; len: 16; j_gene: TRBJ2-5; v_gene: TRBV28; abundance: .; d_gene: TRBD1
CDR3nt: TGTGCCAGCAGCCCGGGAGCTGGCTCTGGAAACACCATATATTTT; CDR3aa: CASSPGAGSGNTIYF; len: 15; j_gene: TRBJ1-3; v_gene: TRBV7-3; abundance: .; d_gene: .
CDR3nt: TGTGCCAGCAGCCCCCCGGAGATCACAGATACGCAGTATTTT; CDR3aa: CASSPPEITDTQYF; len: 14; j_gene: TRBJ2-3; v_gene: TRBV11-2; abundance: .; d_gene: .
CDR3nt: TGCAGCGCGCTTTCGGGGAGTCGTCTCGATCAGGCTTTCTTT; CDR3aa: CSALSGSRLDQAFF; len: 14; j_gene: TRBJ1-1; v_gene: TRBV29-1; abundance: .; d_gene: .
CDR3nt: TGCGCCAGCAGCTTGGAGGGGACTAATGAAAAACTGTTTTTT; CDR3aa: CASSLEGTNEKLFF; len: 14; j_gene: TRBJ1-4; v_gene: TRBV5-1; abundance: .; d_gene: .
CDR3nt: TGTGCCAGCAGCTCCCTCCGGGGAACTGATGGCTACACCTTC; CDR3aa: CASSSLRGTDGYTF; len: 14; j_gene: TRBJ1-2; v_gene: TRBV11-2; abundance: once; d_gene: .
CDR3nt: TGTGCCAGCAGCCGCGGGGGGGCCGCGAACACCGGGGAGCTGTTTTTT; CDR3aa: CASSRGGAANTGELFF; len: 16; j_gene: TRBJ2-2; v_gene: TRBV4-2; abundance: .; d_gene: TRBD2
CDR3nt: TGTGCCAGCAATCCTGGGGGGACAGACACCTACGAGCAGTACTTC; CDR3aa: CASNPGGTDTYEQYF; len: 15; j_gene: TRBJ2-7; v_gene: TRBV28; abundance: .; d_gene: .
CDR3nt: TGTGCCAGCAGCCAAGAGGAGAGTAATGAAAAACTGTTTTTT; CDR3aa: CASSQEESNEKLFF; len: 14; j_gene: TRBJ1-4; v_gene: TRBV4-2; abundance: .; d_gene: .
CDR3nt: TGTGCCAGCCGAGACAGCGCCGAGACCCAGTACTTC; CDR3aa: CASRDSAETQYF; len: 12; j_gene: TRBJ2-5; v_gene: TRBV5-6; abundance: .; d_gene: .
CDR3nt: TGTGCCAGCACCAGGTCGGCGAGGGTAAATGAGCAGTTCTTC; CDR3aa: CASTRSARVNEQFF; len: 14; j_gene: TRBJ2-1; v_gene: TRBV7-9; abundance: .; d_gene: .